Listed below are T cell receptor beta chains from one sample, sequenced in a study of blood T cell repertoires in COVID-19. Only in-frame clones appear in the TCRdb table, and some are missing; sequencing was by immunoSEQ multiplex PCR. Of about 310,000 clones in the sample, around nine tenths were seen once. The sequenced sample consisted of PBMCs or T cells enriched from blood (not recorded which). The source is a woman under 40 who had recovered from COVID-19. CDR3s include the opening cysteine and the closing phenylalanine or tryptophan. The D gene is left open where the match is weak. Not all rows give a size; the values are once, few, many and, for expanded clones, a class.

>TRBD1|TRBJ2-4|-|TRBV28
CASRLTGVGNIQYF
TGTGCCAGCAGACTGACAGGGGTCGGGAACATTCAGTACTTC
>TRBD2|TRBJ2-1|-|TRBV6-5
CASSYSPSGSYNEQFF
TGTGCCAGCAGTTACTCGCCAAGCGGGAGCTACAATGAGCAGTTCTTC
>-|TRBJ2-2|once|TRBV7-2
CASRGVGFAGELFF
TGTGCCAGCAGGGGAGTAGGCTTCGCCGGGGAGCTGTTTTTT
>TRBD2|TRBJ2-5|-|TRBV5-1
CASSTGLARNQETQYF
TGCGCCAGCAGCACCGGACTAGCGCGAAACCAAGAGACCCAGTACTTC
>-|TRBJ1-1|-|TRBV28
CASSLGILTAEAFF
TGTGCCAGCAGTTTAGGGATCCTGACAGCTGAAGCTTTCTTT
>TRBD2|TRBJ2-1|-|TRBV30
CAWSVWASGAYNEQFF
TGTGCCTGGAGTGTATGGGCTAGCGGGGCCTACAATGAGCAGTTCTTC
>-|TRBJ1-6|-|TRBV5-1
CASSREPPGDSPLHF
TGCGCCAGCAGCCGGGAACCTCCGGGGGATTCACCCCTCCACTTT
>-|TRBJ1-1|-|TRBV10-3
CAIMVQENTEAFF
TGTGCCATCATGGTACAGGAGAACACTGAAGCTTTCTTT
>-|TRBJ2-1|-|TRBV7-8
CASSLASDYNEQFF
TGTGCCAGCAGCTTAGCGAGCGATTACAATGAGCAGTTCTTC
>TRBD1|TRBJ2-1|-|TRBV27
CASRDRGNEQFF
TGTGCCAGCAGAGACAGGGGCAATGAGCAGTTCTTC
>-|TRBJ2-7|-|TRBV11-2
CASSLNYEQYF
TGTGCCAGCAGCCTTAACTACGAGCAGTACTTC
>-|TRBJ1-2|-|TRBV6-5
CASSYDRPYGYTF
TGTGCCAGCAGTTACGACAGGCCCTATGGCTACACCTTC
>-|TRBJ1-2|-|TRBV6-1
CASSEATFEGRNGYTF
TGTGCCAGCAGTGAAGCTACTTTCGAGGGAAGGAATGGCTACACCTTC
>-|TRBJ2-1|-|TRBV5-1
CASSPGHRGLYNEQFF
TGCGCCAGCAGCCCGGGGCACAGGGGACTTTACAATGAGCAGTTCTTC
>-|TRBJ2-5|few|TRBV7-6
CASSLALETQYF
TGTGCCAGCAGCTTAGCTCTTGAGACCCAGTACTTC
>TRBD1|TRBJ1-5|-|TRBV19
CASSGGEGSNQPQHF
TGTGCCAGCTCAGGGGGCGAAGGTAGCAATCAGCCCCAGCATTTT
>-|TRBJ2-7|once|TRBV1
CTSSQVRLAGWGYEQYF
TGCACCAGCAGCCAAGTACGACTAGCGGGATGGGGCTACGAGCAGTACTTC
>-|TRBJ2-1|-|TRBV5-6
CASSFTISYNEQFF
TGTGCCAGCAGCTTTACAATATCCTACAATGAGCAGTTCTTC
>TRBD2|TRBJ2-1|once|TRBV6-2/TRBV6-3
CASRPPWREGRYNEQFF
TGTGCCAGCCGCCCCCCTTGGCGGGAGGGACGATACAATGAGCAGTTCTTC
>-|TRBJ2-7|-|TRBV5-1
CASRSYSGFSYEQYF
TGCGCCAGCAGGTCCTATAGCGGATTCTCCTACGAGCAGTACTTC
>TRBD1|TRBJ2-1|-|TRBV6-1
CASSGRGGRGSYNEQFF
TGTGCCAGCAGTGGCCGAGGGGGCAGGGGCTCCTACAATGAGCAGTTCTTC
>-|TRBJ2-3|few|TRBV6-1
CASSEAQGGTDTQYF
TGTGCCAGCAGTGAAGCCCAAGGGGGCACAGATACGCAGTATTTT
>TRBD2|TRBJ2-5|-|TRBV19
CASSRTSGETQYF
TGTGCCAGTAGTCGGACTAGCGGAGAGACCCAGTACTTC
>TRBD1|TRBJ1-6|-|TRBV18
CASSPRTGDNSPLHF
TGTGCCAGCTCACCTAGGACAGGGGATAATTCACCCCTCCACTTT
>-|TRBJ1-5|-|TRBV7-2
CASCRDNYQPQHF
TGTGCCAGCTGCCGGGACAACTATCAGCCCCAGCATTTT
>-|TRBJ2-7|-|TRBV18
CASSDRTPYEQYF
TGTGCCAGCTCCGACAGGACTCCATACGAGCAGTACTTC
>TRBD1|TRBJ2-2|-|TRBV28
CASSSGQGQTGELFF
TGTGCCAGCAGTTCGGGACAGGGTCAAACCGGGGAGCTGTTTTTT
>-|TRBJ2-3|-|TRBV11-2
CASRRDGAQDTQYF
TGTGCCAGCAGAAGAGATGGGGCCCAAGATACGCAGTATTTT
>-|TRBJ2-3|-|TRBV29-1
CSAHPTEFTQYF
TGCAGCGCCCACCCCACGGAGTTTACGCAGTATTTT
>TRBD1|TRBJ1-6|-|TRBV28
CASSLVGQGTPLHF
TGTGCCAGCAGTTTGGTGGGACAGGGAACGCCCCTCCACTTT
>TRBD1|TRBJ2-2|-|TRBV10-1
CASRGQGTGELFF
TGCGCCAGCAGGGGACAGGGGACCGGGGAGCTGTTTTTT
>TRBD1|TRBJ1-4|few|TRBV12-3/TRBV12-4
CASTPGDRVKLFF
TGTGCCAGCACCCCCGGGGACAGGGTGAAACTGTTTTTT
>TRBD1|TRBJ1-5|few|TRBV27
CASRNSGTALNQPQHF
TGTGCCAGCAGAAACTCCGGGACAGCCCTCAATCAGCCCCAGCATTTT
>TRBD1|TRBJ2-1|-|TRBV5-4
CASSLQGSYNEQFF
TGTGCCAGCAGCTTACAGGGGTCCTACAATGAGCAGTTCTTC
>TRBD1|TRBJ1-2|few|TRBV7-2
CASSHRTGGNYGYTF
TGTGCCAGCAGCCACCGGACAGGGGGCAACTATGGCTACACCTTC
>TRBD2|TRBJ2-5|once|TRBV27
CASSSGELAGGETQYF
TGTGCCAGCAGCTCCGGCGAACTAGCGGGAGGTGAGACCCAGTACTTC
>TRBD2|TRBJ2-1|-|TRBV5-1
CASSLLLAASYNEQFF
TGCGCCAGCAGCTTGTTACTAGCGGCATCCTACAATGAGCAGTTCTTC
>-|TRBJ1-1|-|TRBV14
CASSPWGRGNTEAFF
TGTGCCAGCAGCCCCTGGGGCAGGGGTAACACTGAAGCTTTCTTT
>-|TRBJ2-1|once|TRBV19
CASSPAGGTTYNEQFF
TGTGCCAGTAGTCCCGCGGGCGGGACGACCTACAATGAGCAGTTCTTC
>TRBD2|TRBJ2-3|-|TRBV29-1
CSVERSGRRTDTQYF
TGCAGCGTTGAGCGTAGCGGGAGGCGCACAGATACGCAGTATTTT
>TRBD2|TRBJ2-1|-|TRBV3-1/TRBV3-2
CASSHASRGVDEQFF
TGTGCCAGCAGCCATGCCAGTCGGGGGGTGGATGAGCAGTTCTTC
>-|TRBJ1-6|-|TRBV4-1
CASSQPTVVPLHF
TGCGCCAGCAGCCAACCCACGGTTGTACCCCTCCACTTT
>-|TRBJ2-7|-|TRBV5-1
CASSLGGFSYEQYF
TGCGCCAGCAGCTTAGGCGGGTTCTCCTACGAGCAGTACTTC
>-|TRBJ1-5|-|TRBV19
CASCAGAKPQHF
TGTGCCAGTTGCGCCGGAGCGAAGCCCCAGCATTTT
>TRBD2|TRBJ2-1|-|TRBV11-2
CASSTETSGNYNEQFF
TGTGCCAGCAGCACCGAGACTAGCGGCAACTACAATGAGCAGTTCTTC
>TRBD1|TRBJ1-4|once|TRBV5-1
CASSLSVGTAVGKLFF
TGCGCCAGCAGCTTGTCAGTCGGGACAGCGGTAGGAAAACTGTTTTTT
>-|TRBJ2-2|-|TRBV4-1
CASSQEFSQGRAGELFF
TGCGCCAGCAGCCAAGAGTTCAGTCAGGGGCGGGCCGGGGAGCTGTTTTTT
>TRBD1|TRBJ1-2|-|TRBV5-3
CARSPPTGFTDYGYTF
TGTGCCAGAAGCCCTCCGACAGGGTTTACAGACTATGGCTACACCTTC